Sequencing of this T cell receptor (beta chain) was carried out in a study of shared clonotypes between healthy human individuals. Using immunoSEQ multiplex PCR, the repertoire was profiled, and TCRdb retains in-frame clones only, with some absent. The sample shows approximately 720,000 clones, around 72% of them seen only once. The V end lost 4 bases, the J end lost 6 bases, and 13 bases lay between the germline ends. CDR1 is SGHRS and CDR2 is YFSETQ in the germline V gene. The CDR3 extends over 13 amino acids. Healthy and HIV-negative, the adult donors had no recent acute infections or vaccinations. CD45RA+ naive and CD45RA-negative memory subsets were separated from CD4+ cells.

V is TRBV5-1 and J is TRBJ1-1, with unresolved D. Sequencing used memory CD4+ T cells sorted from blood. Subset: CD45RA-negative fraction. The origin of this receptor is a woman aged 25 to 45 in good health. CDR3: CASSLDLEAEAFF. DNA for the CDR3: TGCGCCAGCAGCCTGGACCTAGAGGCTGAAGCTTTCTTT.